Given below is one T cell receptor (beta chain) in context. The data were taken from a study of T cells in Graves' hyperthyroidism and ophthalmopathy. Researchers took RNA transcripts and amplified the TCR beta CDR3 regions from them. A first-round RT-PCR of the TCR CDR3 used the HTBI primer set. Each CDR3 protein gets one entry after TCRdb re-called the multiplex PCR reads with MiXCR. The sample lists hundreds of thousands of distinct CDR3 sequences, over 12% occurring once. Sequencing was performed on blood. The receptor was derived from a man aged 50 to 59 with Graves' ophthalmopathy.

CDR3 DNA sequence: TGTGCCAGTAGTATTGGAGGAAGAGAGACCCAGTACTTC. It yields the protein CASSIGGRETQYF. The V gene is TRBV19, the J gene TRBJ2-5; TRBD2 might be the D (5 bases). V dropped 3 bases and J dropped 4 bases, with 9 bases sitting between them. Germline CDR1 reads LNHDA; CDR2 reads SQIVND (reference sequence). This CDR3 spans 13 amino acids.